Following are 2 T cell receptor beta chains from one sample sequenced in a study of T cell repertoires in cytomegalovirus infection. These TCRs are of unknown antigen specificity. A single record per CDR3 protein comes from TCRdb applying MiXCR to the reads. The data contain about 570,000 distinct CDR3 sequences, roughly 43% of them singletons. This specimen was cultured PBMCs, taken from culture after CMV antigen stimulation. The receptors here all came from a human donor in good health (CMV status not recorded). Some clones in this sample may be carry-over from other donors' samples.

The chain joins TRBV20-1 to TRBJ2-3, with TRBD2 matching over 8 bases. CDR1 and CDR2 from the germline V gene are DFQATT and SNEGSKA (reference sequence). This CDR3 has 14 residues. V was clipped by 5 bases and J by 0 bases; unmatched bases: 4. CDR3 amino acids: CSAPTSGSTDTQYF. The CDR3 region has the DNA TGCAGTGCTCCAACTAGCGGAAGCACAGATACGCAGTATTTT.

V and J are TRBV7-9 and TRBJ2-5, with 9 positions matching TRBD2. The CDR3 sequence is 15 residues long. V shed 3 bases, J shed 5 bases, and the junction held 7 bases outside the gene matches. Germline lookup yields CDR1 SEHNR and CDR2 FQNEAQ (reference sequence). The CDR3 here is CASSFLSGGGETQYF. In nucleotides, the CDR3 is TGTGCCAGCAGCTTTCTTAGCGGGGGAGGGGAGACCCAGTACTTC.